This entry describes one TCR beta chain. Peripheral blood CD8+ and CD4+ T cells were profiled by TCR beta sequencing. Included as multiple sclerosis controls were treatment-naive patients who had stable or active relapsing-remitting disease. TEMRA cells were enriched by FACS, while CD8+ and CD4+ T cells were obtained through a negative isolation that was performed magnetically. When the RNA was reverse transcribed, random hexamers were used with an input of roughly 0.45 to 1 ug. Amplification of TCR beta CDR3 spanned 54 Vbeta and 13 Jbeta via immunoSEQ multiplex PCR. TCRdb fed the immunoSEQ multiplex PCR reads into MiXCR, producing one record per CDR3 protein. Here the sample spans 150,000 or so distinct CDR3 sequences, 94% being singletons. The data stem from a study of CD8 T cells in Susac syndrome. This sequence was found in a human donor with multiple sclerosis. Sequenced sample: CD4+ T cells from PBMCs.

The chain's CDR3 is CASSRHSSGANVLTF. The CDR3, as DNA: TGTGCCAGCAGTCGACATAGCTCTGGGGCCAACGTCCTGACTTTC. The chain recombines TRBV2 with TRBJ2-6; D is uncertain. Looked up from germline, CDR1 is SNHLY and CDR2 is FYNNEI. V dropped 5 bases and J dropped 0 bases, with 8 bases sitting between them. CDR3 size: 15 residues.